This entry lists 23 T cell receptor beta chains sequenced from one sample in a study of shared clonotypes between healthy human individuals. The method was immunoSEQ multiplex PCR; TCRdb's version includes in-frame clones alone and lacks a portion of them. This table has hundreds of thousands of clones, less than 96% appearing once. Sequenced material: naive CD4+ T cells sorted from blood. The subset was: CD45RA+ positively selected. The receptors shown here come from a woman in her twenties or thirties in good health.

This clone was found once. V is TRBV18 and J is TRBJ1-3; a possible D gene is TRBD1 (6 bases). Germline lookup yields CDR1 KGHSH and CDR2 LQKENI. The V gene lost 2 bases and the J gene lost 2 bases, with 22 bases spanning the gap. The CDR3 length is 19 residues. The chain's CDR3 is CASSPIAAGQLVPGNTIYF. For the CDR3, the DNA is TGTGCCAGCTCACCAATCGCCGCCGGACAGCTTGTCCCTGGAAACACCATATATTTT.

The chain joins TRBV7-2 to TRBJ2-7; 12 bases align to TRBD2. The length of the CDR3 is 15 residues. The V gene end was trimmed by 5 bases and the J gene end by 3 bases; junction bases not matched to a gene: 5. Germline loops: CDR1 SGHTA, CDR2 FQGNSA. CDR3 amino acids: CASSQLTSGSYEQYF. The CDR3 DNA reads TGTGCCAGCAGCCAACTGACTAGCGGGAGCTACGAGCAGTACTTC.

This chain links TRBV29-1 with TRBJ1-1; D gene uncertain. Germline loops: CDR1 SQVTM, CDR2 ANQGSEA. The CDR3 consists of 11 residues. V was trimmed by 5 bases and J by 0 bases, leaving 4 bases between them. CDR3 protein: CSVQMNTEAFF. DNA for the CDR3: TGCAGCGTTCAGATGAACACTGAAGCTTTCTTT.

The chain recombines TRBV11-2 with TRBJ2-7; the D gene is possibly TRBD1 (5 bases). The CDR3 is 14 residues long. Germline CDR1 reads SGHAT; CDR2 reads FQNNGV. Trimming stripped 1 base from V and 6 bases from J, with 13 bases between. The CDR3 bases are TGTGCCAGCAGCTTAGCGGCAGGGCTAAGCGAGCAGTACTTC. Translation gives CASSLAAGLSEQYF.

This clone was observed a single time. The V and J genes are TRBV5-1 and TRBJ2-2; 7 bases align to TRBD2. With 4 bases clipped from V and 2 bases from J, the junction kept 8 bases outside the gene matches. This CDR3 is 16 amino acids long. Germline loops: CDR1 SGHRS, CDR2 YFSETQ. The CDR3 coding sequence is TGCGCCAGCAGCCCCCTAGGCGGGAGAAACACCGGGGAGCTGTTTTTT. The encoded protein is CASSPLGGRNTGELFF.

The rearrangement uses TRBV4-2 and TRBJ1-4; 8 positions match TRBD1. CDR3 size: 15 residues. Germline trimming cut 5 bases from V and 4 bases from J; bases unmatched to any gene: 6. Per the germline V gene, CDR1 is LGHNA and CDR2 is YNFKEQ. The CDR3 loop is CASSGGTGINEKLFF. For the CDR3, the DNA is TGTGCCAGCAGCGGAGGGACAGGCATTAATGAAAAACTGTTTTTT.

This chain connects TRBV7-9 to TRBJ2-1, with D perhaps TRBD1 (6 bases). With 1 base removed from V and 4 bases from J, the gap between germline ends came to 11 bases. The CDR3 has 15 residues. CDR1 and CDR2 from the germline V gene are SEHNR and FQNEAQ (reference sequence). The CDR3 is CASSLGAGEYNEQFF. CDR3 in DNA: TGTGCCAGCAGCTTAGGGGCAGGGGAATACAATGAGCAGTTCTTC.

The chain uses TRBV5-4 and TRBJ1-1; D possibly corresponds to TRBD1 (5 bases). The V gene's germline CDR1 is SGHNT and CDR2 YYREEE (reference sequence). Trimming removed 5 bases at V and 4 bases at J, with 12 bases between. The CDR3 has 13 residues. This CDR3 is CASRLQEGTEAFF. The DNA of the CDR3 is TGTGCCAGCAGACTACAGGAGGGCACTGAAGCTTTCTTT. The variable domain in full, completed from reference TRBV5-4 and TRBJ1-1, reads ETGVTQSPTHLIKTRGQQVTLRCSSQSGHNTVSWYQQALGQGPQFIFQYYREEENGRGNFPPRFSGLQFPNYSSELNVNALELDDSALYLCASRLQEGTEAFFGQGTRLTVV.

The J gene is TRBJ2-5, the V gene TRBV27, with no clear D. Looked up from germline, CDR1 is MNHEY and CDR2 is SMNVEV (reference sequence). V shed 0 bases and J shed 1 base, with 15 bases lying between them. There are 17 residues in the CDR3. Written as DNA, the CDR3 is TGTGCCAGCAGTTTATCAGGCTCCGGATCTCTCCAAGAGACCCAGTACTTC. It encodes CASSLSGSGSLQETQYF.

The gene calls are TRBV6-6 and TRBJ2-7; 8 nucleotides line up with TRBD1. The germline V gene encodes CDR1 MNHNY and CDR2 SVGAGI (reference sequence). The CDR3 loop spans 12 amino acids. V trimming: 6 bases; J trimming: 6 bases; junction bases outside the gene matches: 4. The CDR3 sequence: CASRGTGSEQYF. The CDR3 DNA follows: TGTGCCAGCAGAGGGACAGGTTCCGAGCAGTACTTC.

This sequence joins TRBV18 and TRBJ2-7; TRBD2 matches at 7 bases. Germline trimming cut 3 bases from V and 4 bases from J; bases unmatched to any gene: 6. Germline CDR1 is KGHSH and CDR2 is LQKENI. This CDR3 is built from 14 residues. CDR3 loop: CASSPGAGTYEQYF. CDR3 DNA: TGTGCCAGCTCACCGGGAGCGGGAACTTACGAGCAGTACTTC.

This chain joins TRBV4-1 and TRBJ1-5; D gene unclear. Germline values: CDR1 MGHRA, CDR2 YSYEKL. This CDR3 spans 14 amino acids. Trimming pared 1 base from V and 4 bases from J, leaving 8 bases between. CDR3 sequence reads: CASSQVGINQPQHF. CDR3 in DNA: TGCGCCAGCAGCCAAGTAGGGATTAATCAGCCCCAGCATTTT.

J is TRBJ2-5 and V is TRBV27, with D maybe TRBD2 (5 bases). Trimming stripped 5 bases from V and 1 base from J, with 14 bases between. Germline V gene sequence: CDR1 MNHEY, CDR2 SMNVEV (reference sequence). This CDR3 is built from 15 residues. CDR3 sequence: CASSRTLGLQETQYF. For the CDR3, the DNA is TGTGCCAGCAGTCGTACACTAGGACTCCAAGAGACCCAGTACTTC.

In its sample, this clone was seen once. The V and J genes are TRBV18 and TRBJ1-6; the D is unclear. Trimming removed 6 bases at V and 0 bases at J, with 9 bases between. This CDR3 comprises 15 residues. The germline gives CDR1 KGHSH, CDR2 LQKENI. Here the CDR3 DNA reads TGTGCCAGCTCGTCGGGGAGCTCCTATAATTCACCCCTCCACTTT. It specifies CASSSGSSYNSPLHF. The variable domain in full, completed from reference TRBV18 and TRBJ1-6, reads NAGVMQNPRHLVRRRGQEARLRCSPMKGHSHVYWYRQLPEEGLKFMVYLQKENIIDESGMPKERFSAEFPKEGPSILRIQQVVRGDSAAYFCASSSGSSYNSPLHFGNGTRLTVT.

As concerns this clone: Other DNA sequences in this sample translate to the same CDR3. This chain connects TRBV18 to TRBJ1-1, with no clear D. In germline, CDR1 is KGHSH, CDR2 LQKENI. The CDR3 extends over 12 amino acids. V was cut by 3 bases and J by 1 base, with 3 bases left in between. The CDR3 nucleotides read TGTGCCAGCTCACCCCCGAACACTGAAGCTTTCTTT. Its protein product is CASSPPNTEAFF.

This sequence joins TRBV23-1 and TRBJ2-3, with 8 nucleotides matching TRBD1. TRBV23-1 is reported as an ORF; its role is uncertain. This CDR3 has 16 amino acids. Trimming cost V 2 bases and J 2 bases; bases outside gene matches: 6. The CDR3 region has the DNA TGCGCCAGCAGTCAACTTCTGGACAGGGACACAGATACGCAGTATTTT. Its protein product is CASSQLLDRDTDTQYF.

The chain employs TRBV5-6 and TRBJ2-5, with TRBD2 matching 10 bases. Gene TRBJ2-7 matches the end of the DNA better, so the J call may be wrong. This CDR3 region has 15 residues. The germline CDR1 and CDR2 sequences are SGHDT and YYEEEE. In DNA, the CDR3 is TGTGCCAGCAGCCTACGGACTAGCGGCTTCTACGAGCAGTACTTC. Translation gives CASSLRTSGFYEQYF.

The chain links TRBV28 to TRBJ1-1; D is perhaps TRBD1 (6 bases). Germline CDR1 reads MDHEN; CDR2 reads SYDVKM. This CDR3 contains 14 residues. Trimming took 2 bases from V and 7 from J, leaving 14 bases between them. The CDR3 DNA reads TGTGCCAGCAGTTTAGGTACCGGGACATTTGAAGCTTTCTTT. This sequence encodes CASSLGTGTFEAFF.

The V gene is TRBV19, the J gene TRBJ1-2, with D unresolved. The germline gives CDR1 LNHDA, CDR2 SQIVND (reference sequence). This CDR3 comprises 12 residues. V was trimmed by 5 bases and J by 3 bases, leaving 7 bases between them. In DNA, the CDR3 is TGTGCCAGTAGTGTCTCTGACTATGGCTACACCTTC. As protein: CASSVSDYGYTF.

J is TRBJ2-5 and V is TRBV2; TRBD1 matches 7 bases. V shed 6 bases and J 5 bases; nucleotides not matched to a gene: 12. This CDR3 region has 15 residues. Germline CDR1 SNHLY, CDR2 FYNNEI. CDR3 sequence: CASRMGRGFGETQYF. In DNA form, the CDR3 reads TGTGCCAGCAGGATGGGCAGGGGGTTCGGGGAGACCCAGTACTTC. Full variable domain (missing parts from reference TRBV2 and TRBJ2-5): EPEVTQTPSHQVTQMGQEVILRCVPISNHLYFYWYRQILGQKVEFLVSFYNNEISEKSEIFDDQFSVERPDGSNFTLKIRSTKLEDSAMYFCASRMGRGFGETQYFGPGTRLLVL.

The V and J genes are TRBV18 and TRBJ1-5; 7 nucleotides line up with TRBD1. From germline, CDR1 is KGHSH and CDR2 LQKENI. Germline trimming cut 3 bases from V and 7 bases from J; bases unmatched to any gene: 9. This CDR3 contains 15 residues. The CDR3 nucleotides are TGTGCCAGCTCACCGCCCACAGGGGCGAGACAGCCCCAGCATTTT. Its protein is CASSPPTGARQPQHF.

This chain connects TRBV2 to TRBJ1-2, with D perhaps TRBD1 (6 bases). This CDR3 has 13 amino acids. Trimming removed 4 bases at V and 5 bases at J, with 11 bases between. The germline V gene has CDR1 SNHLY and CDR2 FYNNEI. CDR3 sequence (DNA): TGTGCCAGCAGTGGGGGGCTTGGGTATGGCTACACCTTC. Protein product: CASSGGLGYGYTF.

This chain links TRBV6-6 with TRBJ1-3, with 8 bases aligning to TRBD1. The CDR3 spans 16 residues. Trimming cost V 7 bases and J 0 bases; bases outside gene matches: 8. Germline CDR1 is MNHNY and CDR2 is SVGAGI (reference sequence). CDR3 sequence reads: CASKRGQGDSGNTIYF. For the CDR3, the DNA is TGTGCCAGCAAACGAGGACAGGGAGACTCTGGAAACACCATATATTTT.